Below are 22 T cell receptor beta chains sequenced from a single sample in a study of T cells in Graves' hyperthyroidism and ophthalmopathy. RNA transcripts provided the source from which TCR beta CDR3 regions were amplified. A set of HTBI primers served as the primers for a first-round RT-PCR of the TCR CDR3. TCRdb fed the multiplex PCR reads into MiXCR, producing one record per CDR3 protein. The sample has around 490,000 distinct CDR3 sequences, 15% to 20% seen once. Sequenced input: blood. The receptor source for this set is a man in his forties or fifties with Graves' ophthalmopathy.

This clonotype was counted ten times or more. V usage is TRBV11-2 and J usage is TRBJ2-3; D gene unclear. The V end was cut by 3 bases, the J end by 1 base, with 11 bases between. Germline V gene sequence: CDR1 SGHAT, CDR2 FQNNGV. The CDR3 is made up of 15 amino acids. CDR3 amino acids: CASSLAPDGTDTQYF. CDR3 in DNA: TGTGCCAGCAGCTTGGCTCCCGACGGCACAGATACGCAGTATTTT.

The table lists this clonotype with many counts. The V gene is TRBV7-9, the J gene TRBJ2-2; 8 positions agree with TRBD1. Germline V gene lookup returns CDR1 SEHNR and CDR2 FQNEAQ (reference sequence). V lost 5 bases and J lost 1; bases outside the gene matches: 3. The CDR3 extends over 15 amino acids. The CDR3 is CASSPGQVNTGELFF. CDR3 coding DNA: TGTGCCAGCAGCCCGGGACAGGTGAACACCGGGGAGCTGTTTTTT.

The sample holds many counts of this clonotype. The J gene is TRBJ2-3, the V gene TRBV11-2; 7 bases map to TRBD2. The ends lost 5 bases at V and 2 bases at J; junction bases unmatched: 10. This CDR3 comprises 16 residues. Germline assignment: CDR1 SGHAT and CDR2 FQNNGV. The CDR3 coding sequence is TGTGCCAGCAGCCTCCCCCTGGGGGGGGTCACAGATACGCAGTATTTT. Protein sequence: CASSLPLGGVTDTQYF.

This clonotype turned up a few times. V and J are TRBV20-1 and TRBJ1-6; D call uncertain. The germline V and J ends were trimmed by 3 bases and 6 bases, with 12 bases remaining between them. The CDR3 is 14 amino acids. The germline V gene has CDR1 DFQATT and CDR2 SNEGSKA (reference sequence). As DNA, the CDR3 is TGCAGTGCTAGCCCGGGCAGGACTAATTCACCCCTCCACTTT. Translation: CSASPGRTNSPLHF.

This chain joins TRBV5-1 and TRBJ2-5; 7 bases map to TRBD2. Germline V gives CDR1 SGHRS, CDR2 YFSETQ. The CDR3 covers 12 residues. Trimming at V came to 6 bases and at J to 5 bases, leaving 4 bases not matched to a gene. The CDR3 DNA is TGCGCCAGCACCAAGACTAGCGAGACCCAGTACTTC. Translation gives CASTKTSETQYF.

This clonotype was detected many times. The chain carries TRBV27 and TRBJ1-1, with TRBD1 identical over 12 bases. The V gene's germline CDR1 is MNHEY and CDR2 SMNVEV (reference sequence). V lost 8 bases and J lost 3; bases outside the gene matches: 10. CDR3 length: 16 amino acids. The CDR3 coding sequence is TGTGCCAGCGGACCCGGGACAGGGGGCAGGGACACTGAAGCTTTCTTT. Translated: CASGPGTGGRDTEAFF.

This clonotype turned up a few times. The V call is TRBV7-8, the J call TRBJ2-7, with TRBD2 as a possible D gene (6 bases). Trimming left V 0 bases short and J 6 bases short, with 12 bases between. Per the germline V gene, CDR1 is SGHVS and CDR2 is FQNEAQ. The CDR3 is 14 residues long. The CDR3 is CASSLAVGTREQYF. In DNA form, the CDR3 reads TGTGCCAGCAGCTTAGCGGTGGGGACTCGCGAGCAGTACTTC.

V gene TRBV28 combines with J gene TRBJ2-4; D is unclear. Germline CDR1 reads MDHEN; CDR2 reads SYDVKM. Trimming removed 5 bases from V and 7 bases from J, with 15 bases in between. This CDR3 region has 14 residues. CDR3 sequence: CASSPPGAGNIQYF. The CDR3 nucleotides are TGTGCCAGCAGTCCTCCTGGAGCCGGGAACATTCAGTACTTC.

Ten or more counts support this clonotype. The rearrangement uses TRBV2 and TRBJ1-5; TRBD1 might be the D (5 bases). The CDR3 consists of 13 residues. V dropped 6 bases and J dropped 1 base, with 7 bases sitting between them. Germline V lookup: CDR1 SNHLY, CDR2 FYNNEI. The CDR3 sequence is CASSRDSNQPQHF. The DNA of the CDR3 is TGTGCCAGCAGCCGGGACAGCAATCAGCCCCAGCATTTT.

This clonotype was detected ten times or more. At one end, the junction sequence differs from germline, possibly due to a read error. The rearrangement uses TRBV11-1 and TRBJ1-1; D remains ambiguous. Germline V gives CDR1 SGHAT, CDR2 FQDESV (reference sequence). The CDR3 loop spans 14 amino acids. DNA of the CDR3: TGTGCCAGCAGCTTAGGGGCCTTGAACATTGAAGCTTTCTTT. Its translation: CASSLGALNIEAFF.

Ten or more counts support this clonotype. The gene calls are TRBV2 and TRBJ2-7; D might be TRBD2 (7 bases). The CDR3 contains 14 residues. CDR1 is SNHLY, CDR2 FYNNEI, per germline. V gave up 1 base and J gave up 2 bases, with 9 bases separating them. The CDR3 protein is CASSEEGGAYEQYF. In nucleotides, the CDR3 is TGTGCCAGCAGTGAAGAGGGGGGGGCCTACGAGCAGTACTTC.

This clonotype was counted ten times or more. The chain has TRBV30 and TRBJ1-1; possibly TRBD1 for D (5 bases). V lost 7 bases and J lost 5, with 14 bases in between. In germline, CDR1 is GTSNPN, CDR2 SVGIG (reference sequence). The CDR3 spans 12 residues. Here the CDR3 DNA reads TGTGCCTCGGCTCCAGGGTTAACTGAAGCTTTCTTT. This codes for CASAPGLTEAFF.

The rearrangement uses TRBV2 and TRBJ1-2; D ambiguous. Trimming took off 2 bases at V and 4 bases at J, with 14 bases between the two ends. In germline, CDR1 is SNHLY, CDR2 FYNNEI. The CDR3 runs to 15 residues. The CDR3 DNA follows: TGTGCCAGCAGTGAAAACGGTTGGGGAAGCTATGGCTACACCTTC. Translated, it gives CASSENGWGSYGYTF.

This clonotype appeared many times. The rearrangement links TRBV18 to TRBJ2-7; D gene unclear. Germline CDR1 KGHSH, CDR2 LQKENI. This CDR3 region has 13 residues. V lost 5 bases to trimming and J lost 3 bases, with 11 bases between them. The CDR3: CASSASESYEQYF. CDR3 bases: TGTGCCAGCTCAGCGTCGGAGAGCTACGAGCAGTACTTC.

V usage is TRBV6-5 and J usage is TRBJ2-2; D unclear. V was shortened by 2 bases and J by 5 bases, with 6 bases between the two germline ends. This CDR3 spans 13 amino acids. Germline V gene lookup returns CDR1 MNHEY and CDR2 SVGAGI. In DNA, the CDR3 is TGTGCCAGCAGTTACAGGGAAACCGGGGAGCTGTTTTTT. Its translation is CASSYRETGELFF.

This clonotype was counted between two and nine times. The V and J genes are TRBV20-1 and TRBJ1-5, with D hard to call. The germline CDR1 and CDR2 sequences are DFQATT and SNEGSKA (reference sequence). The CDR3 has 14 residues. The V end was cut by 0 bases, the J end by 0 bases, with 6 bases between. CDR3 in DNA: TGCAGTGCTAGAGAGCGAAATAGCAATCAGCCCCAGCATTTT. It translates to CSARERNSNQPQHF.

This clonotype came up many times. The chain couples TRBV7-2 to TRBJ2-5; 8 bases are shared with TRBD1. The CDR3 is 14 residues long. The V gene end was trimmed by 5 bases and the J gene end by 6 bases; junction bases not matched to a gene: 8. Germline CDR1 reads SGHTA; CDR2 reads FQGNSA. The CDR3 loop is CASSPETGVQTQYF. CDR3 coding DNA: TGTGCCAGCAGCCCAGAGACAGGGGTGCAGACCCAGTACTTC.

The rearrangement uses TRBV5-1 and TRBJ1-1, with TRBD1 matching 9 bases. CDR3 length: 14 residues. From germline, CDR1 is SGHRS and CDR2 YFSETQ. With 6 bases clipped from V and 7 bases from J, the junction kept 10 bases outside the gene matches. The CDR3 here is CASKPRQGGNEAFF. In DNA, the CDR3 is TGCGCCAGCAAACCACGACAGGGGGGAAATGAAGCTTTCTTT.

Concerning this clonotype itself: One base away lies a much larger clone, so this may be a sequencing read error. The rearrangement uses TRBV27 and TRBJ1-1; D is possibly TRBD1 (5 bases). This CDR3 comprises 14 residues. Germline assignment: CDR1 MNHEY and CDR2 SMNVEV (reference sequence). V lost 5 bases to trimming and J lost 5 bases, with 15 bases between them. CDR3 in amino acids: CASSPTQGWTEAFF. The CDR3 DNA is TGTGCCAGCAGTCCGACCCAGGGTTGGACTGAAGCTTTCTTT.

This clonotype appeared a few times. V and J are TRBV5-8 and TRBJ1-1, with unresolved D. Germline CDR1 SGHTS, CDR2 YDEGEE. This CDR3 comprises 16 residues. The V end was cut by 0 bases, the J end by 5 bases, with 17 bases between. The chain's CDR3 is CASSLDTGGMFTEAFF. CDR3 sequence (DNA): TGTGCCAGCAGCTTGGATACGGGCGGGATGTTTACTGAAGCTTTCTTT.

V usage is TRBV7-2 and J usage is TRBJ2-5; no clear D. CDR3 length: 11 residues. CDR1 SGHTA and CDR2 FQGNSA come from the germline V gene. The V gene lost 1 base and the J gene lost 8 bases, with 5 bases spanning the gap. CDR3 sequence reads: CASSLGQTQYF. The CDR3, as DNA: TGTGCCAGCAGCTTAGGCCAAACCCAGTACTTC. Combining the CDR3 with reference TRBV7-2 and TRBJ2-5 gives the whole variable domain GAGVSQSPSNKVTEKGKDVELRCDPISGHTALYWYRQSLGQGLEFLIYFQGNSAPDKSGLPSDRFSAERTGGSVSTLTIQRTQQEDSAVYLCASSLGQTQYFGPGTRLLVL.

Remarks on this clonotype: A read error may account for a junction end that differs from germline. CDR3 sequence reads: CASSQRTGTSYEQCF. The CDR3 DNA reads TGCGCCAGCAGCCAAAGGACAGGGACATCCTACGAGCAGTGCTTC. V usage is TRBV4-3 and J usage is TRBJ2-7; 8 positions agree with TRBD1. This CDR3 spans 15 amino acids. Germline V lookup: CDR1 LGHNA, CDR2 YSLEER.